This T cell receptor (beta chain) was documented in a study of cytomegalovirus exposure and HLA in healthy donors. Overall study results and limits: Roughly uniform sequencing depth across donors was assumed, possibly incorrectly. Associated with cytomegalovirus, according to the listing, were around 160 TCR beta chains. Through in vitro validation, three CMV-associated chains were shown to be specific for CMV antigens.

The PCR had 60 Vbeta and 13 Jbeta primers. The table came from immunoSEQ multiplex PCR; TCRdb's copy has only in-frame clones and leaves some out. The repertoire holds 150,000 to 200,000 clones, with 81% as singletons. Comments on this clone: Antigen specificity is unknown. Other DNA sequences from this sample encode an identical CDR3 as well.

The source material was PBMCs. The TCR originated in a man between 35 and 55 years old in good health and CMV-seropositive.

The CDR3 sequence: CASSVGGANTGELFF. The CDR3 DNA reads as TGTGCCAGCAGCGTCGGGGGGGCGAACACCGGGGAGCTGTTTTTT. V and J are TRBV9 and TRBJ2-2; 8 nucleotides line up with TRBD2. Germline V gives CDR1 SGDLS, CDR2 YYNGEE. After removal of 2 bases from V and 0 bases from J, the junction contained 0 bases not matched to a gene. This CDR3 comprises 15 residues. Using reference TRBV9 and TRBJ2-2 for the parts outside the CDR3, the full variable domain is DSGVTQTPKHLITATGQRVTLRCSPRSGDLSVYWYQQSLDQGLQFLIQYYNGEERAKGNILERFSAQQFPDLHSELNLSSLELGDSALYFCASSVGGANTGELFFGEGSRLTVL.